These T cell receptor beta chains were read from a single sample in a study of shared clonotypes between healthy human individuals. TCRdb's table, derived via immunoSEQ multiplex PCR, lists solely in-frame clones and lacks some. The data show over a million clones, 98% seen once. Sequencing was performed on naive CD4+ T cells sorted from blood. These receptors came from a man aged 25 to 40 in good health. The CDR3 runs from the conserved cysteine through the conserved F or W. D genes are given only for firm matches. A row's size may be missing; if present it is once, few, many or a size class.

clone size,D gene,J gene,V gene,CDR3 DNA,CDR3 protein
once,-,TRBJ2-1,TRBV27,TGTGCCAGCAGCCTCCGGGAACCCTACAATGAGCAGTTCTTC,CASSLREPYNEQFF
-,-,TRBJ2-3,TRBV27,TGTGCCAGCAGTTTGTGGGGTTTAGATACGCAGTATTTT,CASSLWGLDTQYF
-,TRBD1,TRBJ2-5,TRBV6-1,TGTGCCAGCAGTACTGACAGGGGGGAGACCCAGTACTTC,CASSTDRGETQYF
-,TRBD1,TRBJ1-2,TRBV4-3,TGCGCCAGCAGCCAACCAGGACAGGACCTTGGCTACACCTTC,CASSQPGQDLGYTF
-,TRBD2,TRBJ2-3,TRBV15,TGTGCCACCAGCAGGAACTTGGGGACTAGCGGGAGGTCGGATACGCAGTATTTT,CATSRNLGTSGRSDTQYF
-,-,TRBJ2-3,TRBV5-1,TGCGCCAGCAGCTTGGTGGCAGATATGAGCACAGATACGCAGTATTTT,CASSLVADMSTDTQYF
-,-,TRBJ2-1,TRBV11-2,TGTGCCAGCAGAGGGGGGAGACCTCCAATTTTTCCGTACAATGAGCAGTTCTTC,CASRGGRPPIFPYNEQFF
once,TRBD2,TRBJ2-3,TRBV2,TGTGCCAGTACTAGCGGGAGCGTCACAGATACGCAGTATTTT,CASTSGSVTDTQYF
few,-,TRBJ2-2,TRBV19,TGTGCCAGTAGTGGGGGGGAGCTGTTTTTT,CASSGGELFF
-,-,TRBJ2-2,TRBV18,TGTGCCAGCTCAACCTCTGGAGGTACCGGGGAGCTGTTTTTT,CASSTSGGTGELFF
-,TRBD1,TRBJ2-7,TRBV2,TGTGCCAGCAGTAAAGACAGGGTCCCGAACGAGCAGTACTTC,CASSKDRVPNEQYF
once,-,TRBJ2-3,TRBV27,TGTGCCAGCAGTCGGACAGTGGTGGGTGGCACAGATACGCAGTATTTT,CASSRTVVGGTDTQYF
once,-,TRBJ2-7,TRBV6-1,TGTGCCAGCAGTGAAGCGCTGGGGGGCCTCCTAGATATCTTC,CASSEALGGLLDIF
-,TRBD1,TRBJ2-3,TRBV25-1,TGTGCCAGCACCGAGGGGGCTTACACAGATACGCAGTATTTT,CASTEGAYTDTQYF
-,TRBD1,TRBJ1-5,TRBV5-6,TGTGCCAGCAGCTCTCGTGACAGGGGGCGAGGCAATCAGCCCCAGCATTTT,CASSSRDRGRGNQPQHF
-,TRBD2,TRBJ2-1,TRBV19,TGTGCCAGTAGACGGGGGGATCCCTACAATGAGCAGTTCTTC,CASRRGDPYNEQFF
-,-,TRBJ2-7,TRBV30,TGTGCCTGGCCACGCTCCTACGAGCAGTACTTC,CAWPRSYEQYF
-,TRBD2,TRBJ2-7,TRBV7-9,TGTGCCAGCAGCTTATTCGGCGGGAGATCGGACTACGAGCAGTACTTC,CASSLFGGRSDYEQYF
-,-,TRBJ1-1,TRBV9,TGTGCCAGCAGCGTAGTGCCACAGGGAGAGACTGAAGCTTTCTTT,CASSVVPQGETEAFF
-,TRBD1,TRBJ2-1,TRBV6-5,TGTGCCAGCAGTCAAATACAGGGGCGCAATGAGCAGTTCTTC,CASSQIQGRNEQFF
-,-,TRBJ2-7,TRBV18,TGTGCCAGCTCACCTTCAAGCGGGCTTAGCTCCTACGAGCAGTACTTC,CASSPSSGLSSYEQYF
-,-,TRBJ2-2,TRBV6-1,TGTGCCAGCAGTGAAGCGGCGGGGTACACCGGGGAGCTGTTTTTT,CASSEAAGYTGELFF
-,-,TRBJ2-5,TRBV5-1,TGCGCCAGCAGCAGGGACTTAGAGGACCAGTACTTC,CASSRDLEDQYF
-,-,TRBJ1-3,TRBV7-6,TGTGCCAGCAGCTTAATCCCTTTAGGGGAAGGAAACACCATATATTTT,CASSLIPLGEGNTIYF
-,TRBD2,TRBJ2-7,TRBV15,TGTGCCACCAGAAGGACAGGGACTACTAGCGGGAGGCTTTACGAGCAGTACTTC,CATRRTGTTSGRLYEQYF
once,-,TRBJ2-7,TRBV4-1,TGCGCCAGCAGCCAAAGGGAGTCTGGGGAGCAGTACTTC,CASSQRESGEQYF
once,-,TRBJ2-2,TRBV9,TGTGCCAGCAGCGTAGGGCAAAACACCGGGGAGCTGTTTTTT,CASSVGQNTGELFF
-,TRBD1,TRBJ2-3,TRBV11-3,TGTGCCAGCAGCTTAGGGGACAGGGGATCCTCACGGGCCACAGATACGCAGTATTTT,CASSLGDRGSSRATDTQYF
-,-,TRBJ1-2,TRBV11-2,TGTGCCAGCAGCTTAGGGCCGGGGATGGAAGGCTACACCTTC,CASSLGPGMEGYTF
-,TRBD2,TRBJ2-1,TRBV9,TGTGCCAGCAGGGGGGCTAGCGGGAGGGCCGACAATGAGCAGTTCTTC,CASRGASGRADNEQFF
-,-,TRBJ1-3,TRBV27,TGTGCCAGCAGTTTACCCCATAAGGTATTAGGGGGAAACACCATATATTTT,CASSLPHKVLGGNTIYF
-,TRBD2,TRBJ2-7,TRBV28,TGTGCCAGCAGTTTGTGGCGGGGGAGCTCCTACGAGCAGTACTTC,CASSLWRGSSYEQYF
-,TRBD1,TRBJ1-2,TRBV9,TGTGCCAGCAGCGTAGCTAATCTGGCACAGGGGTCTGCTGGTGGCTACACCTTC,CASSVANLAQGSAGGYTF
-,-,TRBJ2-7,TRBV11-2,TGTGCCAGCAGCTCCCGTCATCAGGGGGGTGCCTACGAGCAGTACTTC,CASSSRHQGGAYEQYF
-,-,TRBJ2-3,TRBV5-1,TGCGCCAGCAGCCCGGGGCCGGGACAAAGCACAGATACGCAGTATTTT,CASSPGPGQSTDTQYF
-,TRBD2,TRBJ2-1,TRBV7-3,TGTGCCAGCAGGGCGGGAGAGTACAATGAGCAGTTCTTC,CASRAGEYNEQFF
-,-,TRBJ2-2,TRBV28,TGTGCCAGCAGTTTTCTTACAAGCACCGGGGAGCTGTTTTTT,CASSFLTSTGELFF
once,-,TRBJ2-7,TRBV20-1,TGCAGTGCTTCGCCCTACGAGCAGTACTTC,CSASPYEQYF
-,-,TRBJ2-2,TRBV5-8,TGTGCCAGCAGCTTTGGCCGACGGGTTACCGGGGAGCTGTTTTTT,CASSFGRRVTGELFF
-,TRBD1,TRBJ1-3,TRBV5-1,TGCGCCAGCACCGCGGCCGGGACAGGGTTTGGAAACACCATATATTTT,CASTAAGTGFGNTIYF
-,-,TRBJ2-7,TRBV28,TGTGCCAGCAGTTTATCGGTAGCCTACGAGCAGTACTTC,CASSLSVAYEQYF
-,-,TRBJ2-3,TRBV29-1,TGCAGCGTTGGAGGGGATACGCAGTATTTT,CSVGGDTQYF
-,TRBD2,TRBJ2-1,TRBV7-3,TGTGCCAGCAGCAATACAGCGGGATACAATGAGCAGTTCTTC,CASSNTAGYNEQFF
-,TRBD1,TRBJ1-2,TRBV5-6,TGTGCCAGCAGCCTCGGACAGGGGGCCAGCAACACCTTC,CASSLGQGASNTF
-,TRBD1,TRBJ1-2,TRBV15,TGTGCCACCAGCAGCCCCAGGACAGGAACCCCTTTCGTTTCGTTC,CATSSPRTGTPFVSF
-,TRBD2,TRBJ2-3,TRBV2,TGTGCCAGCACTCGACTAGCGGGAGGAAGCACAGATACGCAGTATTTT,CASTRLAGGSTDTQYF